This TCR beta chain was identified in a study of blood T cell repertoires in COVID-19. CDR3 length: 13 residues. V shed 1 base and J shed 1 base, with 5 bases lying between them. Per germline, CDR1 LGHNA and CDR2 YSLEER. Original analysis: Amplification with reference gene primers provided the estimates of nucleated cell counts. TCRdb's table, derived via immunoSEQ multiplex PCR, lists solely in-frame clones and lacks some. D and trimming were read from the DNA, whereas the V and J calls and clone size are those reported in that table. This table holds over 200,000 clones, 87% found once. The sample was PBMCs or T cells enriched from blood (not recorded which). This rearrangement joins TRBV4-3 to TRBJ2-7; no reliable D call. The clonotype originates from a man in his thirties or forties who had recovered from COVID-19. CDR3 in amino acids: CASSQVPSYEQYF. The CDR3 nucleotides read TGCGCCAGCAGCCAAGTTCCATCCTACGAGCAGTACTTC.